The 10 T cell receptor beta chains below come from one sample, sequenced in a study of liver allograft versus peripheral blood T cells. Background on the study: Recipients' peripheral blood served as the comparator for T cell receptor repertoires in transplanted livers.

TCRdb passed the reads through MiXCR, listing each CDR3 protein once. The sample holds approximately 13,000 distinct CDR3 sequences; 28% are singletons and the top ten take less than 2.5%. The receptors originated from a human patient who had a liver transplant. T cells may partly derive from the graft donor.

This sequence joins TRBV19 and TRBJ2-7, with D possibly matching TRBD1 (7 bases). Per the germline V gene, CDR1 is LNHDA and CDR2 is SQIVND (reference sequence). The CDR3 is made up of 13 amino acids. Trimming stripped 1 base from V and 7 bases from J, with 11 bases between. This CDR3 reads CASSIAQGGEQYF. The CDR3 bases are TGTGCCAGTAGTATAGCCCAGGGGGGAGAGCAGTACTTC.

This clonotype turned up a few times. The chain combines TRBV29-1 with TRBJ1-1, with D perhaps TRBD1 (5 bases). V dropped 0 bases and J dropped 4 bases, with 15 bases sitting between them. Germline loops: CDR1 SQVTM, CDR2 ANQGSEA. The CDR3 is 15 amino acids. The CDR3 bases are TGCAGCGTTGAAGATCGGCGCGGGGGGGGCACTGAAGCTTTCTTT. Translating it yields CSVEDRRGGGTEAFF.

This clonotype is classed as medium-sized (0.01 to 0.1%). The rearrangement joins TRBV5-6 to TRBJ2-3; D remains unclear. CDR1 is SGHDT and CDR2 is YYEEEE in the germline V gene. The CDR3 loop spans 11 amino acids. V was trimmed by 4 bases and J by 5 bases, leaving 5 bases between them. The CDR3 here is CASSRGDTQYF. CDR3 bases: TGTGCCAGCAGCCGCGGAGATACGCAGTATTTT.

This clonotype is medium-sized by share. V and J are TRBV10-3 and TRBJ2-7; TRBD2 agrees at 8 bases. The CDR3 runs to 14 residues. CDR1 and CDR2 from the germline V gene are ENHRY and SYGVKD. Trimming took 6 bases from V and 1 from J; bases not matched to a gene: 5. Written as DNA, the CDR3 is TGTGCCATCAGAACCGGGGGGGGGTCCTACGAGCAGTACTTC. Protein: CAIRTGGGSYEQYF.

This clonotype was detected only a few times. This rearrangement joins TRBV6-5 to TRBJ2-7; D is ambiguous. V lost 0 bases to trimming and J lost 2 bases, with 11 bases between them. The V gene's germline CDR1 is MNHEY and CDR2 SVGAGI. The CDR3 runs 15 residues. The CDR3 nucleotides are TGTGCCAGCAGTTACTCGAAACTGTCCCCCTACGAGCAGTACTTC. It specifies CASSYSKLSPYEQYF.

This clonotype ranks as medium-sized. The chain uses TRBV18 and TRBJ2-2; D is ambiguous. Trimming removed 3 bases from V and 0 bases from J, with 8 bases in between. The CDR3 has 15 residues. Germline V gene sequence: CDR1 KGHSH, CDR2 LQKENI. Here the CDR3 DNA reads TGTGCCAGCTCACCCCCCGCAGCGAACACCGGGGAGCTGTTTTTT. Translated, it gives CASSPPAANTGELFF.

The sample holds a few counts of this clonotype. The chain joins TRBV14 to TRBJ2-2; a possible D gene is TRBD2 (5 bases). This CDR3 contains 13 residues. V lost 1 base and J 8 bases, leaving 8 bases between the germline ends. The V gene's germline CDR1 is SGHDN and CDR2 FVKESK. The CDR3 region has the DNA TGTGCCAGCAGCCAAGCATTAGCGGGGGAGCTGTTTTTT. Its protein product is CASSQALAGELFF.

About this clonotype itself: One base away lies a much larger clone, so this may be a sequencing read error. The chain employs TRBV6-1 and TRBJ1-5, with D perhaps matching TRBD1 (6 bases). V lost 5 bases and J 9 bases, leaving 23 bases between the germline ends. This CDR3 contains 16 residues. Germline values: CDR1 MNHNS, CDR2 SASEGT. The CDR3 DNA reads TGTGCCAGCAGTTTGGGGGGCAAGGGGGGCGATCGGCCCCAGCATTTT. Translated, it gives CASSLGGKGGDRPQHF.

The chain has TRBV5-4 and TRBJ2-1; perhaps TRBD2 as D (6 bases). The CDR3 extends over 18 amino acids. Germline V gene sequence: CDR1 SGHNT, CDR2 YYREEE (reference sequence). Trimming removed 2 bases from V and 7 bases from J, with 25 bases in between. The CDR3 DNA reads as TGTGCCAGCAGCTTCCTGGGAGGCACCATAGAAAGGGCTAATGAGCAGTTCTTC. Protein product: CASSFLGGTIERANEQFF.

This clonotype was counted ten times or more. V and J are TRBV10-3 and TRBJ2-7; TRBD1 matches at 11 bases. This CDR3 is 15 amino acids long. V dropped 7 bases and J dropped 2; count of bases not matched to a gene: 7. Germline lookup yields CDR1 ENHRY and CDR2 SYGVKD. The CDR3 reads CAIKPGTGGTYEQYF. The CDR3, as DNA: TGTGCCATCAAACCGGGGACAGGGGGTACCTACGAGCAGTACTTC.